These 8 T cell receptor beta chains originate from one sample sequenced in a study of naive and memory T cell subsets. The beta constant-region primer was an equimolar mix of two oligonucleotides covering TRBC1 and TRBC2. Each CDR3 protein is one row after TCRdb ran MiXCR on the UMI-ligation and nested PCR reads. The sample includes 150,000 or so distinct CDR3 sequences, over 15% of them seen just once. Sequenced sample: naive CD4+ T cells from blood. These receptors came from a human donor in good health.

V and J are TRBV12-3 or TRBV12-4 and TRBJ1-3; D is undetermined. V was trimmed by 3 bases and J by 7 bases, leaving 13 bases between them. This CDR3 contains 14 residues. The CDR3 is CASSFRALGNTIYF. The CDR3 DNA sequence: TGTGCCAGCAGTTTCAGAGCGTTGGGGAACACCATATATTTT.

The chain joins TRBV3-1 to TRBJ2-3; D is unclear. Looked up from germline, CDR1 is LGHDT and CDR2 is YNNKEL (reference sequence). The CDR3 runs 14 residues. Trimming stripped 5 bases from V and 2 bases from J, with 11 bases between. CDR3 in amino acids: CASSLDGPTDTQYF. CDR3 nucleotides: TGTGCCAGCAGCTTGGACGGTCCCACAGATACGCAGTATTTT.

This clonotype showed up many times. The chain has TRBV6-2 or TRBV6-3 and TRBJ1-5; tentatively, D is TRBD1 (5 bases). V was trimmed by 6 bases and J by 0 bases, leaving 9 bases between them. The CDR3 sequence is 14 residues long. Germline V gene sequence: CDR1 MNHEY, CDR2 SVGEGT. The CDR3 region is CASRTVYSNQPQHF. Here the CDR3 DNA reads TGTGCCAGCAGGACAGTTTATAGCAATCAGCCCCAGCATTTT.

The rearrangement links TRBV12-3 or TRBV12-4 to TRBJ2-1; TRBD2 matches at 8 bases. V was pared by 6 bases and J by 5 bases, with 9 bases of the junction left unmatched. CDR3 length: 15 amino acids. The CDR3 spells CASSPRGSGNNEQFF. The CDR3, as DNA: TGTGCCAGCAGCCCCCGGGGTAGCGGGAACAATGAGCAGTTCTTC.

The CDR3 nucleotides are TGCGCCAGCAGCTTCGGAATTGTTAGCTCTGGGGCCAACGTCCTGACTTTC. Protein sequence: CASSFGIVSSGANVLTF. The genes are TRBV5-1 and TRBJ2-6; no reliable D call. CDR3 length: 17 amino acids. CDR1 is SGHRS, CDR2 YFSETQ, per germline. V was pared by 2 bases and J by 0 bases, with 12 bases between.

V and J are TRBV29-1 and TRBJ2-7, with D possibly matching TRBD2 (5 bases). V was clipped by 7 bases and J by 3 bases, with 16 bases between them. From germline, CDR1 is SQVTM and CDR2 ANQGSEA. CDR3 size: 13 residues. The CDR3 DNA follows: TGCAGCGCCGCTCGGGGTTTAGGCTACGAGCAGTACTTC. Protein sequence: CSAARGLGYEQYF.

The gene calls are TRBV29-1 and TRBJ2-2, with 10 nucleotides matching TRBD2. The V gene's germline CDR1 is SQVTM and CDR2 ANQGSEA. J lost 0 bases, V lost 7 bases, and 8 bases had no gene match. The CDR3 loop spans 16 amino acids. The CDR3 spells CSGRGLATSNTGELFF. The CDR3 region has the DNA TGCAGCGGGAGGGGACTAGCGACATCGAACACCGGGGAGCTGTTTTTT.

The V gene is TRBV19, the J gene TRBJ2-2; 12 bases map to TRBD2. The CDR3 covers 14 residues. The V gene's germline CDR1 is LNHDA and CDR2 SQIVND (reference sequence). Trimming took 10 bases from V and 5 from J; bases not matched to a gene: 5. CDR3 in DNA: TGTGCCACGACTAGCGGGAGAAGTACCGGGGAGCTGTTTTTT. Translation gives CATTSGRSTGELFF. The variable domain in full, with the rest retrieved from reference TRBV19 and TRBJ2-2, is DGGITQSPKYLFRKEGQNVTLSCEQNLNHDAMYWYRQDPGQGLRLIYYSQIVNDFQKGDIAEGYSVSREKKESFPLTVTSAQKNPTAFYLCATTSGRSTGELFFGEGSRLTVL.